A single T cell receptor beta chain is shown here with its context. Its specificity is not known. The method was immunoSEQ multiplex PCR; TCRdb's version includes in-frame clones alone and lacks a portion of them. Altogether 97,000 or so clones are present, roughly 89% being singletons, with the ten largest covering roughly 0.17%. This record comes from a study of OX40 agonist ivuxolimab in advanced cancers. Background on the study: Patients were roughly 87% male with ages roughly 20 to 85, mean around 61. Anti-PD-1, anti-PD-L1 or anti-CTLA-4 therapy given earlier was allowed, and over 35% had some. Overall study results and limits: Individuals who were partial responders at 0.1-3.0 mg/kg had clonal expansion that ranked among the lowest. At 0.1 to 3.0 mg/kg and by week 6, clonal expansion occurred in CD4+ and CD8+ blood T cells.

Germline V gene data show CDR1 as SGHRS and CDR2 as YFSETQ. CDR3 length: 16 amino acids. V lost 4 bases, J lost 1 base, and 8 bases stayed unmatched. The TCR was taken from an adult with an advanced solid tumor such as melanoma, head and neck, liver or kidney cancer. Material: CD4+ or CD8+ T cells sorted from blood, obtained in a trial of the OX40 agonist ivuxolimab. The V call is TRBV5-1, the J call TRBJ2-3; the match to TRBD1 covers 8 bases. This CDR3 is CASSATGGFGTDTQYF. The CDR3 bases are TGCGCCAGCAGCGCCACAGGGGGTTTCGGCACAGATACGCAGTATTTT.